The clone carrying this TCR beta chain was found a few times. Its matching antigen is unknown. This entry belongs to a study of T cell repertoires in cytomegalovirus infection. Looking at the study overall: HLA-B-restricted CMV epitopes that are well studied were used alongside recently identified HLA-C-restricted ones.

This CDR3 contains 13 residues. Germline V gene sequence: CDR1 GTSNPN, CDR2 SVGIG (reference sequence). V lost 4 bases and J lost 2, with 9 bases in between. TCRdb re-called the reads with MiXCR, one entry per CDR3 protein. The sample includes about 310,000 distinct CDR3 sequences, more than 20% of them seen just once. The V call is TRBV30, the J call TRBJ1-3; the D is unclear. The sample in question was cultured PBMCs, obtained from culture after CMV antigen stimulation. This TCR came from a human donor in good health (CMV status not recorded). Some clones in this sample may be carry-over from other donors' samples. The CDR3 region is CAWNSGAGNTIYF. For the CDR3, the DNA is TGTGCCTGGAACAGTGGAGCTGGAAACACCATATATTTT.